A selection of T cell receptor beta chains follows, all from one sample in a study of T cells in pancreatic ductal adenocarcinoma. Assay used: immunoSEQ multiplex PCR; TCRdb lists only in-frame clones, some missing. The sample has tens of thousands of clones, roughly 92% seen once. Specimen: PBMCs. The source is a human donor with pancreatic ductal adenocarcinoma. CDR3s include the opening cysteine and the closing phenylalanine or tryptophan. A D gene is named only where the DNA matches it firmly. Some rows have no size entry. The others give once, few or many, or a class for an expanded clone.

V	D	J	size	CDR3	DNA
TRBV6-5	TRBD1	TRBJ1-1	-	CASRDRGRSSEAFF	TGTGCCAGCAGGGACAGGGGGCGATCTTCTGAAGCTTTCTTT
TRBV9	TRBD1	TRBJ1-4	once	CASSVGTGTEKLFF	TGTGCCAGCAGCGTAGGGACAGGGACTGAAAAACTGTTTTTT
TRBV6-5	TRBD1	TRBJ2-3	-	CASSYQGLGTDMQYF	TGTGCCAGCAGTTATCAAGGGCTGGGGACAGATATGCAGTATTTT
TRBV5-1	TRBD2	TRBJ2-2	-	CASSLGTSGTNTGELFF	TGCGCCAGCAGCTTGGGGACTAGCGGGACGAACACCGGGGAGCTGTTTTTT
TRBV2	TRBD2	TRBJ2-3	-	CASRGLAGGTDTQYF	TGTGCCAGCAGGGGACTAGCGGGAGGCACAGATACGCAGTATTTT
TRBV7-3	-	TRBJ2-3	-	CASSPGSSQDTQYF	TGTGCCAGCAGCCCCGGGAGTAGTCAGGATACGCAGTATTTT
TRBV9	TRBD2	TRBJ2-7	-	CASSPMTSGPAYEQYF	TGTGCCAGCAGCCCCATGACTAGCGGGCCAGCCTACGAGCAGTACTTC
TRBV4-1	TRBD2	TRBJ2-7	-	CASSQASGGPDLEQYF	TGCGCCAGCAGCCAAGCGTCGGGAGGGCCGGATCTCGAGCAGTACTTC
TRBV5-5	TRBD2	TRBJ2-1	-	CASRFDTGTSGRNEQFF	TGTGCCAGCAGATTTGACACTGGGACTAGCGGGAGGAACGAGCAGTTCTTC
TRBV6-6	-	TRBJ2-2	-	CASRDGPGLRAGELFF	TGTGCCAGCAGAGACGGACCGGGCTTGCGCGCCGGGGAGCTGTTTTTT
TRBV30	-	TRBJ2-4	-	CAWRGGKNIQYF	TGTGCCTGGAGAGGAGGGAAAAACATTCAGTACTTC
TRBV15	-	TRBJ1-4	-	CATSRNLMGWANEKLFF	TGTGCCACCAGCAGAAACCTAATGGGGTGGGCTAATGAAAAACTGTTTTTT
TRBV5-4	-	TRBJ2-4	-	CASSLLRDKNIQYF	TGTGCCAGCAGCTTGCTTAGGGACAAAAACATTCAGTACTTC
TRBV5-1	-	TRBJ2-7	-	CASSLMGGPYSYEQYF	TGCGCCAGCAGCTTGATGGGCGGGCCTTACTCCTACGAGCAGTACTTC
TRBV6-6	TRBD1	TRBJ1-2	-	CASSYGQGKYEDGYTF	TGTGCCAGCAGTTACGGACAGGGAAAATATGAGGATGGCTACACCTTC
TRBV21-1	-	TRBJ2-2	once	CASSKNIGRTDTGELFF	TGTGCCAGCAGCAAAAACATCGGGAGAACGGACACCGGGGAGCTGTTTTTT
TRBV6-6	-	TRBJ2-5	-	CASSTIRVLQETQYF	TGTGCCAGCAGTACCATTCGGGTCCTCCAAGAGACCCAGTACTTC
TRBV28	TRBD1	TRBJ1-1	-	CASSQWTGANTEAFF	TGTGCCAGCAGCCAATGGACAGGGGCGAACACTGAAGCTTTCTTT
TRBV6-4	-	TRBJ2-3	-	CASSGQGEWGTDTQYF	TGTGCCAGCAGTGGGCAGGGCGAGTGGGGCACAGATACGCAGTATTTT
TRBV29-1	TRBD1	TRBJ2-7	-	CSVVGQGKSYEQYF	TGCAGCGTCGTAGGACAGGGCAAGTCCTACGAGCAGTACTTC
TRBV5-1	-	TRBJ2-5	-	CASSPGLPRETQYF	TGCGCCAGCAGCCCCGGACTTCCTCGGGAGACCCAGTACTTC
TRBV5-4	-	TRBJ1-1	-	CASSPGQSIEAFF	TGTGCCAGCAGCCCCGGACAGAGCATTGAAGCTTTCTTT
TRBV7-9	TRBD1	TRBJ2-5	-	CASSLVGTGEIQETQYF	TGTGCCAGCAGCTTAGTCGGGACAGGGGAGATCCAAGAGACCCAGTACTTC
TRBV6-5	-	TRBJ2-2	-	CASRPPGVEGGELFF	TGTGCCAGCAGACCGCCGGGAGTTGAGGGCGGGGAGCTGTTTTTT
TRBV18	TRBD2	TRBJ2-5	once	CASSPPGLARETQYF	TGTGCCAGCTCACCCCCCGGACTAGCTAGGGAGACCCAGTACTTC
TRBV18	-	TRBJ2-3	-	CASSPPATTTQYF	TGTGCCAGCTCACCACCGGCGACCACGACGCAGTATTTT
TRBV5-6	-	TRBJ2-1	-	CASSSLLVVYWNEQFF	TGTGCCAGCAGCTCCCTACTAGTAGTTTACTGGAATGAGCAGTTCTTC
TRBV5-1	TRBD1	TRBJ1-1	-	CASSLSGQGNTEAFF	TGCGCCAGCAGCTTGTCGGGACAGGGGAACACTGAAGCTTTCTTT
TRBV4-1	TRBD1	TRBJ1-1	once	CASSREDRGPITEAFF	TGCGCCAGCAGCCGTGAGGACAGGGGGCCGATTACTGAAGCTTTCTTT
TRBV30	-	TRBJ2-3	-	CASFTDTQYF	TGTGCCTCTTTCACAGATACGCAGTATTTT
TRBV27	-	TRBJ1-4	-	CASSGVGFAANEKLFF	TGTGCCAGCAGCGGTGTCGGGTTTGCGGCTAATGAAAAACTGTTTTTT
TRBV29-1	-	TRBJ2-3	-	CSARRLAITDTQYF	TGCAGCGCCCGAAGGCTGGCAATCACAGATACGCAGTATTTT
TRBV13	TRBD1	TRBJ1-1	-	CASSESLGQGLYRGTEAFF	TGTGCCAGCAGCGAATCCCTTGGACAGGGTCTATATCGGGGCACTGAAGCTTTCTTT
TRBV6-5	-	TRBJ1-2	-	CASSPYTGNYGYTF	TGTGCCAGCAGCCCTTACACAGGGAACTATGGCTACACCTTC
TRBV14	TRBD2	TRBJ2-5	-	CASSQDIPGLRYGSTQYF	TGTGCCAGCAGCCAGGACATCCCGGGACTACGTTACGGATCGACCCAGTACTTC
TRBV7-9	TRBD1	TRBJ1-2	once	CASSLDRSPTNYGYTF	TGTGCCAGCAGCTTGGACAGGAGCCCCACTAACTATGGCTACACCTTC
TRBV6-5	-	TRBJ1-2	-	CASLGNDYGYTF	TGTGCCAGCTTAGGGAATGACTATGGCTACACCTTC
TRBV4-1	-	TRBJ1-1	-	CASSQDIRGVEAFF	TGCGCCAGCAGCCAAGATATTAGAGGGGTTGAAGCTTTCTTT
TRBV18	-	TRBJ1-2	-	CASSTGLASYGYTF	TGTGCCAGCTCGACCGGGTTGGCTTCCTATGGCTACACCTTC